This entry lists 23 T cell receptor beta chains sequenced from one sample in a study of blood T cells in healthy people across ages. Next came a second PCR, run for about 7 to 12 cycles, which used a sample-barcoded 5' primer along with a J-beta primer mix. TCRdb fed the 5' RACE reads into MiXCR, producing one record per CDR3 protein. The repertoire includes about 1.5 million distinct CDR3 sequences, 35% to 45% of them detected once, and about 4.1% sits in the top ten. Sequenced material: blood. Receptors were obtained from a woman aged 18-35 years in good health.

Notes on this clonotype: Germline and junction disagree at one end, which may indicate a read error. CDR3 DNA sequence: TGTGCCAACAGTGACGCGGGACTAGCGGGGGTCAAAACCTACGAGCAGTACTTC. This codes for CANSDAGLAGVKTYEQYF. The V gene is TRBV10-3, the J gene TRBJ2-4; 14 nucleotides match TRBD2. The J call may be faulty, since TRBJ2-7 better matches the DNA end. Per germline, CDR1 ENHRY and CDR2 SYGVKD. This CDR3 is built from 18 residues.

This clonotype has a handful of counts. This chain connects TRBV6-4 to TRBJ2-5; the match to TRBD2 covers 7 bases. This CDR3 spans 16 amino acids. Germline CDR1 MRHNA, CDR2 SNTAGT. J gave up 11 bases and V 0 bases, and 15 bases lay outside the gene matches. CDR3 sequence: CASSDSSGTTYNEQYF. The CDR3 nucleotides read TGTGCCAGCAGTGACTCGAGCGGGACGACCTACAATGAGCAGTACTTC.

This clonotype has only a few counts. The gene calls are TRBV25-1 and TRBJ2-7; tentatively, D is TRBD1 (6 bases). Germline V gene lookup returns CDR1 MGHDK and CDR2 SYGVNS. The length of the CDR3 is 15 residues. V shed 4 bases and J shed 3 bases, with 16 bases lying between them. CDR3 in DNA: TGTGCCAGCAGTGCTACCGGGACATACATCTACGAGCAGTACTTC. It specifies CASSATGTYIYEQYF.

The rearrangement links TRBV20-1 to TRBJ2-7; TRBD2 is a possible D gene (6 bases). Germline V gene sequence: CDR1 DFQATT, CDR2 SNEGSKA (reference sequence). Trimming stripped 4 bases from V and 0 bases from J, with 13 bases between. The CDR3 is made up of 14 amino acids. In nucleotides, the CDR3 is TGCAGTGCTACTTTAGCGGCTCACTCCTACGAGCAGTACTTC. This sequence encodes CSATLAAHSYEQYF.

CDR3 amino acids: CASSEAAGSLEETQYF. Here the CDR3 DNA reads TGCGCCAGCAGTGAGGCTGCGGGGAGCCTTGAGGAGACCCAGTACTTC. J is TRBJ2-5 and V is TRBV10-1, with a tentative D call TRBD2 (6 bases). Germline V gene data show CDR1 as WNHNN and CDR2 as SYGVQD (reference sequence). The CDR3 extends over 16 amino acids. V was shortened by 2 bases and J by 5 bases, with 18 bases between the two germline ends.

This clonotype has a handful of counts. The V call is TRBV28, the J call TRBJ2-1, with 8 positions matching TRBD2. Trimming took 5 bases from V and 15 from J; bases not matched to a gene: 12. Germline CDR1 MDHEN, CDR2 SYDVKM. This CDR3 spans 13 amino acids. This CDR3 reads CASSRPPGLGAFF. CDR3 coding DNA: TGTGCCAGCAGTCGGCCCCCGGGACTAGGGGCGTTCTTC.

This chain joins TRBV6-2 or TRBV6-3 and TRBJ2-4; TRBD2 matches 13 bases. V was pared by 5 bases and J by 15 bases, with 10 bases of the junction left unmatched. The CDR3 runs to 14 residues. The V gene's germline CDR1 is MNHEY and CDR2 SVGEGT. This CDR3 is CASSRGTSGTELYF. The CDR3 DNA reads as TGTGCCAGCAGTCGTGGGACTAGCGGGACCGAGCTGTACTTC.

Only a few counts were recorded for this clonotype. The chain joins TRBV27 to TRBJ2-7; D call uncertain. CDR3 length equals 12 residues. The V and J ends lost 8 bases and 6 bases respectively, with 14 bases between them. Germline-derived CDR1 and CDR2 are MNHEY and SMNVEV (reference sequence). The CDR3 reads CASGYGYREQYF. In DNA form, the CDR3 reads TGTGCCAGCGGGTACGGGTATCGCGAGCAGTACTTC.

This chain joins TRBV2 and TRBJ1-2; tentatively, D is TRBD1 (6 bases). Germline V gene sequence: CDR1 SNHLY, CDR2 FYNNEI. Trimming removed 9 bases from V and 4 bases from J, with 12 bases in between. The CDR3 runs to 12 residues. CDR3 amino acids: CARQGWPYGYTF. The CDR3 DNA reads TGTGCCAGACAGGGCTGGCCCTATGGCTACACCTTC.

This clonotype was counted a few times. The chain joins TRBV20-1 to TRBJ2-2; 7 nucleotides match TRBD1. Germline-derived CDR1 and CDR2 are DFQATT and SNEGSKA (reference sequence). The length of the CDR3 is 16 residues. V shed 0 bases, J shed 4 bases, and the junction held 8 bases outside the gene matches. The CDR3 nucleotides read TGCAGTGCTAGAGATGGGCGACAGGGTGGCACCGGGGAGCTGTTTTTT. This translates into CSARDGRQGGTGELFF.

The CDR3 loop is CASSFYRNSYEQYF. The CDR3 nucleotides are TGTGCCAGCAGTTTTTACCGTAACTCCTACGAGCAGTACTTC. The genes are TRBV28 and TRBJ2-7; D call uncertain. The CDR3 has 14 residues. Germline V lookup: CDR1 MDHEN, CDR2 SYDVKM. Trimming pared 3 bases from V and 0 bases from J, leaving 9 bases between.

The genes are TRBV2 and TRBJ2-5; 8 bases map to TRBD1. The CDR3 covers 14 residues. Germline-derived CDR1 and CDR2 are SNHLY and FYNNEI. V was pared by 2 bases and J by 5 bases, with 4 bases of the junction left unmatched. CDR3 sequence (DNA): TGTGCCAGCAGTGAACAGGGGGCTGTTGAGACCCAGTACTTC. Its protein product is CASSEQGAVETQYF.

The V gene is TRBV20-1, the J gene TRBJ2-1, with TRBD2 matching 7 bases. The assigned J gene may be wrong: the sequence end matches TRBJ2-7 better. This CDR3 spans 19 amino acids. Germline V gene sequence: CDR1 DFQATT, CDR2 SNEGSKA (reference sequence). The CDR3 spells CSARSEGLTSWSSYNEQYF. The CDR3 bases are TGCAGTGCTAGATCCGAGGGATTGACTAGCTGGAGCTCCTACAATGAGCAGTACTTC.

The rearrangement joins TRBV29-1 to TRBJ2-7; D is undetermined. CDR3 length: 14 residues. Germline V CDR1 and CDR2: SQVTM, ANQGSEA. The V and J ends lost 4 bases and 6 bases respectively, with 19 bases between them. The CDR3 sequence: CSVGDHEVDGEQYF. For the CDR3, the DNA is TGCAGCGTTGGAGACCACGAAGTAGATGGCGAGCAGTACTTC.

The gene calls are TRBV7-8 and TRBJ2-3; D not resolved. Germline V gene sequence: CDR1 SGHVS, CDR2 FQNEAQ. Trimming cost V 1 base and J 4 bases, with 12 bases left between them. CDR3 length: 15 residues. The CDR3 DNA is TGTGCCAGCAGCTTAGGAAGAGTACGGGCAGATACGCAGTATTTT. Encoded protein: CASSLGRVRADTQYF.

The genes are TRBV6-5 and TRBJ2-6; 8 bases are a match to TRBD1. Germline trimming cut 5 bases from V and 11 bases from J; bases unmatched to any gene: 11. The germline CDR1 and CDR2 sequences are MNHEY and SVGAGI. This CDR3 has 15 residues. The CDR3: CASSPSTGVFDVLTF. The CDR3 DNA sequence: TGTGCCAGCAGTCCTTCGACAGGGGTGTTCGACGTCCTGACTTTC.

The J gene is TRBJ1-1, the V gene TRBV20-1; TRBD1 matches 8 bases. With 1 base clipped from V and 0 bases from J, the junction kept 4 bases outside the gene matches. The germline gives CDR1 DFQATT, CDR2 SNEGSKA (reference sequence). This CDR3 spans 15 amino acids. The CDR3: CSARAGDRLNTEAFF. CDR3 DNA sequence: TGCAGTGCTAGAGCGGGGGACAGGTTGAACACTGAAGCTTTCTTT.

With regard to this clonotype: At one end, the junction sequence differs from germline, possibly due to a read error. This chain connects TRBV19 to TRBJ2-5; unclear D gene. Germline V gene sequence: CDR1 LNHDA, CDR2 SQIVND (reference sequence). The CDR3 loop spans 15 amino acids. This chain's CDR3 is CASSIVGRLEETQYF. CDR3 nucleotides: TGTGCCAGCAGTATAGTTGGCAGGTTGGAAGAGACCCAGTACTTC.

This rearrangement joins TRBV12-3 or TRBV12-4 to TRBJ2-3, with D tentatively TRBD1 (5 bases). The V end was cut by 6 bases, the J end by 0 bases, with 19 bases between. The length of the CDR3 is 17 residues. The DNA of the CDR3 is TGTGCCAGCAGCTTTACCCGACAGTACTCTAGCACAGATACGCAGTATTTT. Translating it yields CASSFTRQYSSTDTQYF.

This chain links TRBV12-3 or TRBV12-4 with TRBJ2-1, with 8 bases lining up with TRBD2. This CDR3 has 17 residues. V lost 7 bases, J lost 7 bases, and 18 bases stayed unmatched. DNA of the CDR3: TGTGCCAGCAACCCTAGACGTAGTGGACTAGCTGATAATGAGCAGTTCTTC. This codes for CASNPRRSGLADNEQFF.

This clonotype was picked up a small number of times. The CDR3 DNA is TGTGCCAGCAGCTTGAGGGACTACACCTTC. It translates to CASSLRDYTF. V gene TRBV7-9 combines with J gene TRBJ1-2; D is unresolved. Germline V gives CDR1 SEHNR, CDR2 FQNEAQ (reference sequence). The CDR3 totals 10 residues. V dropped 3 bases and J dropped 10 bases, with 6 bases sitting between them.

This clonotype has more than one count but fewer than ten. This chain uses TRBV29-1 with TRBJ2-3; 12 bases agree with TRBD2. The V and J ends lost 5 bases and 1 base, in that order; junction bases with no gene match: 4. This CDR3 is built from 15 residues. Germline V gene sequence: CDR1 SQVTM, CDR2 ANQGSEA. The CDR3 DNA reads as TGCAGCGTTTCTTCTAGCGGGGGGGGCACAGATACGCAGTATTTT. Translating it yields CSVSSSGGGTDTQYF.

V gene TRBV7-9 combines with J gene TRBJ1-1; 7 bases map to TRBD1. V was pared by 8 bases and J by 2 bases, with 14 bases of the junction left unmatched. The CDR3 has 16 residues. Germline V gene lookup returns CDR1 SEHNR and CDR2 FQNEAQ (reference sequence). CDR3 residues: CASLKRGQTINTEAFF. CDR3 nucleotides: TGTGCCAGCTTGAAACGGGGACAGACCATCAACACTGAAGCTTTCTTT.